This T cell receptor beta chain was captured in a study of T cells in Graves' hyperthyroidism and ophthalmopathy (dated by TCRdb to the late 2010s). A note on the overall study: To identify distinguishing TCR V-J signatures, a discovery cohort of some 100 patients was used, comprising 43 with Graves' ophthalmopathy and some 60 with stable Graves' hyperthyroidism. Whether ophthalmopathy could be predicted prospectively was tested in an independent validation cohort made up of 18 to 20 hyperthyroidism patients plus 17 patients who later progressed to ophthalmopathy. The 75 to 100 discovery patients were randomly divided into training and test sets at a 7:3 ratio. In addition, the study compared T-cell repertoires in thyroid tissue and in blood from about six Graves' hyperthyroidism patients. After sampling, hyperthyroidism patients received methimazole starting at 30 mg daily, and ophthalmopathy patients received high-dose intravenous methylprednisolone. The paper describes TCR Vbeta CDR3 sequencing of 140 or so peripheral blood samples, made up of 40 to 45 ophthalmopathy patients, around 78 hyperthyroidism patients and roughly 17 progressor patients.

The CDR3, from cysteine to phenylalanine, totals 15 residues. Just the 45-base CDR3 DNA is kept, in frame starting at base 1. Via the germline V gene (reference sequence), CDR1 is LNHDA and CDR2 SQIVND. Trimmed from V: 7 bases; trimmed from J: 9 bases; junction bases lacking a gene match: 9. The study at large found these results: Most expanded thyroid clonotypes (frequency above 0.001) were also detected in blood, suggesting blood repertoires may reflect thyroid immune responses. In cross-validation, a model built on a 13 V-J signature told ophthalmopathy apart from stable hyperthyroidism with 85% to 90% sensitivity and roughly 81% specificity, and in testing the same model reached 80%/75%. No statistical method was used to fix the sample size in advance, and group allocation was not hidden from the investigators. In validation, progression to ophthalmopathy was predicted by the model with 70.59% sensitivity and about 72% specificity, a median of approximately 6.5 months before onset.

A patient counted as having stable Graves' hyperthyroidism if no progression to ophthalmopathy occurred over 18 months of follow-up. Hyperthyroidism patients were aged 18 to 65 years and newly diagnosed, with disease duration of less than 2 months. Exclusion was applied to patients with uncontrolled infections, other autoimmune diseases, pregnancy or lactation. Diagnoses were established on the basis of clinical symptoms, serum thyroxine and TRAb, thyroid ultrasound, and orbital computed tomography. Trizol reagent was used to extract total RNA, and RNA quality was then checked on an Agilent 2100 Bioanalyzer. A word on this clonotype: Its antigen is still unknown. No qualities accompany the bases; no much larger clone lies one base away.

TCR beta CDR3 regions were amplified from RNA transcripts. A first-round RT-PCR of the TCR CDR3 used the HTBI primer set with the Qiagen OneStep RT-PCR kit. A second multiplex PCR round built the libraries, followed by size selection and purification. Libraries were sequenced paired-end with 100 bp reads on an Illumina HiSeq2000. The paper's data handling went like this. Raw data were processed with SOAPnuke, discarding reads with adapters, uncalled bases, mean Phred below 15, or no exact constant-primer or identifier match. High-quality paired reads were merged using COPE v1.2.5, and each unique nucleotide sequence was defined as a clonotype. MiTCR v1.1 was used to align the clonotypes against IMGT TRBV, TRBD and TRBJ reference segments. Only V-J combinations with frequency above 0.0001, covering approximately 99% of repertoires, were analysed. A TCS score was defined as the ratio of F50 (clonal expansion) to E x V (chaos), with BLOSUM62-based TCRdist applied between CDR3 peptides within each V-J. Welch's t-statistics and random forest reduced fewer than 550 V-J features to about 13, which were used in a naive Bayes classifier (R e1071). The similarity between thyroid and blood repertoires was quantified using the Morisita-Horn index. TCRdb trimmed public reads at Q25 via fastp, called clones via MiXCR and kept in-frame beta chains. CDR3 protein duplicates are merged, each entry listing the most common genes and DNA. The V and J calls shown here were made by TCRdb, not taken from the authors' results. A total of 450,000 to 700,000 distinct CDR3 sequences appear in this sample, about 45% of them only once. The ten top clones hold about 8.3% of the sample.

Sequenced: peripheral blood or thyroid tissue (not recorded which). The sequence links TRBV19 to TRBJ2-1, and 13 junction bases match TRBD2. The TCR sequence derives from a woman between 18 and 30 years old with Graves' hyperthyroidism. The nucleotide sequence is given as TGTGCCAGTACTCATACTAGCGGGAGGGCGGTTGAGCAGTTCTTC. It encodes CASTHTSGRAVEQFF.